The rows below give T cell receptor beta chains drawn from one sample of a study of blood T cells in healthy people across ages. A single record per CDR3 protein comes from TCRdb applying MiXCR to the 5' RACE reads. This table holds 1.5 million to 2 million distinct CDR3 sequences, about 39% found once. The material sequenced was blood. These receptors originate from a human donor in good health. Each CDR3 is given with its conserved first and last residue. D genes are given only for firm matches. For some rows the clone size is stated as once, few or many, or as a class when expanded; others skip it.

NA,TRBV6-2/TRBV6-3,TRBJ2-1,NA,14,CASSYPDEYNEQFF,TGTGCCAGCAGTTACCCTGACGAATACAATGAGCAGTTCTTC
NA,TRBV5-1,TRBJ2-1,few,15,CASSWTRYRSHEQFF,TGCGCCAGCAGCTGGACCCGCTACCGCTCGCATGAGCAGTTCTTC
TRBD1,TRBV20-1,TRBJ1-1,NA,16,CSASGTGGQMNTEAFF,TGCAGTGCTAGCGGGACAGGGGGACAAATGAACACTGAAGCTTTCTTT
NA,TRBV6-6,TRBJ2-6,few,16,CASTDRGGRGTNVLTF,TGTGCCAGCACCGACAGGGGAGGGAGAGGGACCAACGTCCTGACTTTC
NA,TRBV7-2,TRBJ1-2,NA,15,CASSLRLFVGDGYTF,TGTGCCAGCAGCTTGAGGCTTTTTGTGGGTGATGGCTACACCTTC
NA,TRBV27,TRBJ2-3,NA,18,CASSSPLRGAHSTDTQYF,TGTGCCAGCAGTTCCCCTCTAAGGGGGGCCCATTCCACAGATACGCAGTATTTT
TRBD2,TRBV4-1,TRBJ2-1,NA,20,CASSQLTGTSGRSSYNEQFF,TGCGCCAGCAGCCAGCTCACCGGGACTAGCGGGCGAAGCTCCTACAATGAGCAGTTCTTC
NA,TRBV3-1,TRBJ2-7,NA,15,CASSQDLGFEETQYF,TGTGCCAGCAGCCAAGATTTGGGGTTCGAGGAGACCCAATACTTC
NA,TRBV4-1,TRBJ2-1,few,14,CASSLQHGYNEQFF,TGCGCCAGCAGCCTACAGCATGGATACAATGAGCAGTTCTTC
NA,TRBV6-6,TRBJ1-2,NA,14,CAGKPTGGGYGYTF,TGTGCCGGCAAGCCAACGGGGGGCGGCTATGGCTACACCTTC
NA,TRBV29-1,TRBJ1-2,NA,12,CSVENGNYGYTF,TGCAGCGTTGAAAACGGAAACTATGGCTACACCTTC
NA,TRBV9,TRBJ2-3,many,15,CASSVRGSEMDTQYF,TGTGCCAGCAGCGTAAGGGGCTCAGAAATGGATACGCAGTATTTT
NA,TRBV5-1,TRBJ2-2,NA,15,CASRLAGGNTGELFF,TGCGCCAGCCGCTTGGCTGGGGGCAACACCGGGGAGCTGTTTTTT
NA,TRBV20-1,TRBJ2-1,NA,16,CSALQRNGLLYNEQFF,TGCAGTGCTCTTCAGCGAAATGGACTCCTCTACAATGAGCAGTTCTTC
TRBD1,TRBV11-2,TRBJ2-7,few,15,CASSLFPGQAYEQYF,TGTGCCAGCAGCTTATTTCCGGGACAGGCCTACGAGCAGTACTTC
TRBD1,TRBV7-9,TRBJ2-7,NA,14,CASSVQQGADEQYF,TGTGCCAGCAGCGTACAGCAGGGGGCCGACGAGCAGTACTTC
NA,TRBV9,TRBJ2-1,once,14,CASSVEARDNEQFF,TGTGCCAGCAGCGTAGAGGCCAGGGACAATGAGCAGTTCTTC
NA,TRBV5-1,TRBJ2-5,NA,14,CASSHGTIQETQYF,TGCGCCAGCAGCCACGGGACAATCCAAGAGACCCAGTACTTC
TRBD1,TRBV20-1,TRBJ1-6,NA,16,CSARWTGQGDGSPPHF,TGCAGTGCTAGATGGACGGGACAGGGCGACGGGTCACCCCCCCACTTT
NA,TRBV10-3,TRBJ1-5,once,17,CAISESGQQYSNQPQHF,TGTGCCATCAGTGAGTCAGGACAGCAGTATAGCAATCAGCCCCAGCATTTT
NA,TRBV4-1,TRBJ1-5,NA,15,CASSQEFRGTQPQHF,TGCGCCAGCAGCCAAGAATTTCGGGGAACTCAGCCCCAGCATTTT
NA,TRBV24-1,TRBJ2-3,NA,16,CATSDWPPQSTDTRYF,TGTGCCACCAGTGATTGGCCACCACAAAGCACAGATACGCGGTATTTT
TRBD1,TRBV5-1,TRBJ2-7,NA,15,CASSLYGQGAYEQYF,TGCGCCAGCAGCTTGTACGGACAGGGGGCCTACGAGCAGTACTTC
TRBD1,TRBV20-1,TRBJ1-4,few,12,CSASTGTEKLFF,TGCAGTGCCTCGACAGGGACCGAAAAACTGTTTTTT
TRBD1,TRBV29-1,TRBJ2-1,NA,18,CSVGSLPGQGQTYNEQFF,TGCAGCGTGGGCTCACTCCCGGGACAGGGACAGACCTACAATGAGCAGTTCTTC
NA,TRBV14,TRBJ2-5,NA,16,CASSRTAGLGFGEQYF,TGTGCCAGCAGCCGTACGGCGGGACTCGGATTTGGGGAGCAGTACTTC
NA,TRBV11-2,TRBJ2-3,NA,14,CASCLVGSPDTQYF,TGTGCCAGCTGCCTCGTTGGGTCTCCAGATACGCAGTATTTT
NA,TRBV24-1,TRBJ2-5,few,14,CASSPTGEGQEQYF,TGTGCCTCCAGCCCTACAGGGGAGGGACAAGAGCAGTACTTC
TRBD1,TRBV24-1,TRBJ2-1,few,16,CATSDSRDRGSNEQFF,TGTGCCACCAGTGATTCACGGGACAGGGGTTCCAATGAGCAGTTCTTC
NA,TRBV20-1,TRBJ2-6,NA,17,CSARDNGTSSGADVLTF,TGCAGTGCTAGAGATAACGGTACATCATCTGGGGCCGACGTCCTGACTTTC
NA,TRBV5-1,TRBJ2-1,NA,17,CASSSLPLRTRGNEQFF,TGCGCCAGCAGTTCTCTCCCCCTCCGGACCAGGGGCAATGAGCAGTTCTTC
NA,TRBV15,TRBJ2-3,few,15,CATSNAGFPTDTQYF,TGTGCCACCAGCAACGCGGGGTTTCCCACAGATACGCAGTATTTT
NA,TRBV7-9,TRBJ1-2,NA,13,CASSIDRFYGYTF,TGTGCCAGCAGCATCGACAGGTTCTATGGCTACACCTTC
NA,TRBV6-5,TRBJ2-1,few,16,CATSKGQWGPNNEQFF,TGTGCCACCTCTAAGGGGCAGTGGGGCCCGAACAATGAGCAGTTCTTC
TRBD1,TRBV7-9,TRBJ2-5,NA,15,CASSPRQGPGETQYF,TGTGCCAGCAGTCCACGACAGGGGCCGGGAGAGACCCAGTACTTC
NA,TRBV6-5,TRBJ2-1,NA,19,CASSLFASGGRATNNEQFF,TGTGCCAGCAGTTTATTTGCTTCAGGCGGACGGGCTACTAACAATGAGCAGTTCTTC
NA,TRBV20-1,TRBJ2-1,NA,15,CSARDPESYYNEQFF,TGCAGTGCTAGAGACCCCGAGAGCTACTACAATGAGCAGTTCTTC
NA,TRBV7-2,TRBJ2-3,NA,14,CASSRRGRWDTQYF,TGTGCCAGCAGCCGGCGGGGCCGATGGGATACGCAGTATTTT
NA,TRBV4-3,TRBJ2-5,few,13,CANSQVVKETQYF,TGCGCCAACAGCCAAGTAGTGAAAGAGACCCAGTACTTC
NA,TRBV12-3/TRBV12-4,TRBJ2-5,NA,16,CASSPRYQDGGETQYF,TGTGCCAGCAGTCCGCGTTATCAGGATGGAGGAGAGACCCAGTACTTC
TRBD1,TRBV4-2,TRBJ1-6,once,16,CASSQESGTGGSPLHF,TGTGCCAGCAGCCAAGAATCCGGGACAGGGGGTTCACCCCTCCACTTT
TRBD2,TRBV4-3,TRBJ2-5,few,16,CASSQGLAGLEETQYF,TGCGCCAGCAGCCAAGGACTAGCGGGGCTAGAAGAGACCCAGTACTTC
NA,TRBV28,TRBJ2-1,NA,16,CASSSLLGARLNEQFF,TGTGCCAGCAGTTCCCTGTTGGGGGCACGGCTCAATGAGCAGTTCTTC
TRBD1,TRBV7-8,TRBJ1-2,NA,18,CASSFASGTGTFGGGYTF,TGTGCCAGCAGCTTCGCCTCCGGGACAGGGACCTTCGGGGGTGGCTACACCTTC
NA,TRBV11-2,TRBJ2-4,NA,15,CASSSPGTGPNIQYF,TGTGCCAGCAGCTCGCCCGGGACTGGTCCTAACATTCAGTACTTC
NA,TRBV2,TRBJ1-4,few,13,CASLRGLNEKLFF,TGTGCCAGCCTGAGAGGCCTTAATGAAAAACTGTTTTTT